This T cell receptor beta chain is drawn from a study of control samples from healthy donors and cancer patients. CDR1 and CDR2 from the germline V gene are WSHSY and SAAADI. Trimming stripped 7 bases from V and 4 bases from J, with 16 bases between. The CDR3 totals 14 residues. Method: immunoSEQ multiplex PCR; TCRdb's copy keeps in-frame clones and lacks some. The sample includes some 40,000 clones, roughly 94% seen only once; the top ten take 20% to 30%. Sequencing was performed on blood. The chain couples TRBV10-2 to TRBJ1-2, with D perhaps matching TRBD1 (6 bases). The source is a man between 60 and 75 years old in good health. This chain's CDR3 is CASTQGPTFYGYTF. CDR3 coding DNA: TGCGCCAGCACTCAGGGGCCGACTTTCTATGGCTACACCTTC.